The 23 T cell receptor beta chains presented below share a single source sample, sequenced in a study of cytomegalovirus exposure and HLA in healthy donors. With 60 Vbeta and 13 Jbeta primers, the PCR was carried out. TCRdb keeps only in-frame clones here, not all; method: immunoSEQ multiplex PCR. The profile shows under 200,000 clones, around 80% of them singletons. The sample consisted of PBMCs. The receptor set was obtained from a woman in her fifties or sixties in good health and CMV-seropositive.

The rearrangement links TRBV10-3 to TRBJ2-3, with 7 bases matching TRBD1. CDR3 length equals 15 residues. CDR1 is ENHRY, CDR2 SYGVKD, per germline. Trimming took 3 bases from V and 2 from J; bases not matched to a gene: 5. The CDR3: CAISDGRGSTDTQYF. CDR3 DNA: TGTGCCATCAGTGACGGCAGGGGGTCCACAGATACGCAGTATTTT.

This clone was found once. The CDR3, as DNA: TGTGCCAGCTCTCGCACTAGCGAAGATACGCAGTATTTT. This encodes CASSRTSEDTQYF. The chain employs TRBV18 and TRBJ2-3; TRBD2 agrees at 7 bases. Germline V gives CDR1 KGHSH, CDR2 LQKENI. The junction had 5 bases not matched to a gene; V was cut back by 6 bases and J by 5 bases. This CDR3 is 13 amino acids long.

This CDR3 is CALTRTVEGPQHF. The CDR3 coding sequence is TGTGCCTTAACCCGGACGGTCGAGGGGCCCCAGCATTTT. This chain uses TRBV30 with TRBJ1-5; D remains ambiguous. CDR3 length: 13 residues. The germline V and J ends were trimmed by 7 bases and 9 bases, with 19 bases remaining between them. Germline V lookup: CDR1 GTSNPN, CDR2 SVGIG (reference sequence).

V gene TRBV27 combines with J gene TRBJ2-7; 7 nucleotides match TRBD1. Germline values: CDR1 MNHEY, CDR2 SMNVEV (reference sequence). The CDR3 sequence is 14 residues long. V dropped 5 bases and J dropped 4; count of bases not matched to a gene: 8. The CDR3 region is CASSPRQGPYEQYF. In nucleotides, the CDR3 is TGTGCCAGCAGTCCCAGACAGGGCCCGTACGAGCAGTACTTC.

The gene calls are TRBV29-1 and TRBJ2-5; TRBD1 aligns across 9 bases. Per the germline V gene, CDR1 is SQVTM and CDR2 is ANQGSEA. CDR3 length: 14 residues. V lost 4 bases, J lost 5 bases, and 8 bases stayed unmatched. DNA for the CDR3: TGCAGCGTTGGTTGGACGACAGGGGGGGAGACCCAGTACTTC. Translation: CSVGWTTGGETQYF.

J is TRBJ1-1 and V is TRBV4-1, with D tentatively TRBD1 (5 bases). The V gene's germline CDR1 is MGHRA and CDR2 YSYEKL. Deletions cut 1 base from V and 10 bases from J, with 16 bases between. The CDR3 spans 14 residues. The CDR3: CASSQGGTGIRAFF. CDR3 in DNA: TGCGCCAGCAGCCAAGGAGGCACAGGAATACGAGCTTTCTTT.

This clone has more than one count but fewer than ten. The chain has TRBV5-1 and TRBJ2-3, with 7 bases matching TRBD1. This CDR3 is 13 amino acids long. J lost 12 bases, V lost 7 bases, and 14 bases had no gene match. The germline CDR1 and CDR2 sequences are SGHRS and YFSETQ. The CDR3 region has the DNA TGCGCCAGCTTCGAGACCGGGACAGCGATCCAGTATTTT. Translated, it gives CASFETGTAIQYF.

The rearrangement links TRBV27 to TRBJ2-7; possibly TRBD2 for D (5 bases). The CDR3 consists of 13 residues. CDR1 and CDR2 (germline): MNHEY, SMNVEV (reference sequence). Trimming stripped 8 bases from V and 0 bases from J, with 11 bases between. The DNA of the CDR3 is TGTGCCAGCTGGACGGGAATCTCCTACGAGCAGTACTTC. It yields the protein CASWTGISYEQYF.

J is TRBJ2-7 and V is TRBV5-6; possible D gene TRBD1, 6 bases. Trimming took off 0 bases at V and 0 bases at J, with 10 bases between the two ends. Per germline, CDR1 SGHDT and CDR2 YYEEEE. CDR3 length equals 15 residues. CDR3 loop: CASSLGTASSYEQYF. The CDR3, as DNA: TGTGCCAGCAGCTTGGGGACAGCCTCCTCCTACGAGCAGTACTTC.

J is TRBJ1-1 and V is TRBV7-3, with no clear D. V was pared by 5 bases and J by 2 bases, with 9 bases between. CDR3 length: 13 residues. Per the germline V gene, CDR1 is SGHTA and CDR2 is FQGTGA. Here the CDR3 reads CASSLLPNTEAFF. CDR3 bases: TGTGCCAGCAGCCTGCTACCCAACACTGAAGCTTTCTTT.

V usage is TRBV29-1 and J usage is TRBJ2-6; tentatively, D is TRBD2 (5 bases). The ends were cut back, 4 bases at V and 2 bases at J, with 6 bases in the middle. From germline, CDR1 is SQVTM and CDR2 ANQGSEA. The length of the CDR3 is 13 residues. This CDR3 is CSVVGTGANVLTF. The CDR3 nucleotides are TGCAGCGTTGTCGGGACTGGGGCCAACGTCCTGACTTTC.

A word on this clone: One junction end disagrees with the germline gene, perhaps due to a read error. The chain is built from TRBV7-7 and TRBJ2-1, with D possibly matching TRBD2 (5 bases). Germline CDR1 is SSHAT and CDR2 is FNYEAQ (reference sequence). The CDR3 contains 15 residues. CDR3 DNA sequence: TGTGCTAGCAGCTTAACAGCGGACTCCTACAATGAGCAGTTCTTC. Translation gives CASSLTADSYNEQFF.

The genes are TRBV4-1 and TRBJ1-5; D is unclear. The CDR3 is made up of 15 amino acids. V lost 4 bases, J lost 0 bases, and 10 bases lay in between. Germline V gene data show CDR1 as MGHRA and CDR2 as YSYEKL. CDR3 protein: CASSPLPSSNQPQHF. In DNA, the CDR3 is TGCGCCAGCAGCCCACTCCCCTCTAGCAATCAGCCCCAGCATTTT.

This chain joins TRBV6-1 and TRBJ1-1; TRBD1 aligns across 9 bases. Trimming at V came to 6 bases and at J to 1 base, leaving 3 bases not matched to a gene. The CDR3 totals 14 residues. Germline-derived CDR1 and CDR2 are MNHNS and SASEGT. The CDR3 is CASSLDRGNTEAFF. For the CDR3, the DNA is TGTGCCAGCAGCCTGGACAGGGGGAACACTGAAGCTTTCTTT.

V is TRBV19 and J is TRBJ2-1; 9 nucleotides agree with TRBD2. CDR3 length: 12 residues. Per germline, CDR1 LNHDA and CDR2 SQIVND (reference sequence). With 2 bases clipped from V and 13 bases from J, the junction kept 3 bases outside the gene matches. This chain's CDR3 is CASSIKREEQFF. CDR3 bases: TGTGCCAGTAGTATAAAGCGGGAGGAACAGTTCTTC.

This chain links TRBV28 with TRBJ1-2, with 7 positions matching TRBD1. The CDR3 runs to 16 residues. Germline assignment: CDR1 MDHEN and CDR2 SYDVKM. The junction had 14 bases not matched to a gene; V was cut back by 5 bases and J by 5 bases. The CDR3: CASSEGQASRPYGYTF. CDR3 in DNA: TGTGCCAGCAGTGAAGGACAGGCATCCCGACCATATGGCTACACCTTC.

V and J are TRBV2 and TRBJ1-2; 7 positions match TRBD1. The CDR3 has 15 amino acids. Germline assignment: CDR1 SNHLY and CDR2 FYNNEI. V gave up 5 bases and J gave up 0 bases; unmatched junction bases: 6. CDR3: CASSQQGKTNYGYTF. CDR3 DNA sequence: TGTGCCAGCAGTCAACAGGGGAAAACTAACTATGGCTACACCTTC.

V is TRBV4-2 and J is TRBJ2-1; 12 bases fit TRBD2. The germline CDR1 and CDR2 sequences are LGHNA and YNFKEQ. V lost 0 bases, J lost 3 bases, and 6 bases stayed unmatched. The CDR3 has 18 amino acids. The CDR3 sequence: CASSQDRGLAGFYNEQFF. The CDR3 DNA follows: TGTGCCAGCAGCCAAGATAGAGGACTAGCGGGATTCTACAATGAGCAGTTCTTC.

V gene TRBV19 combines with J gene TRBJ1-2; D is perhaps TRBD1 (5 bases). V lost 3 bases and J lost 3, with 17 bases in between. This CDR3 region has 16 residues. From germline, CDR1 is LNHDA and CDR2 SQIVND (reference sequence). CDR3 residues: CASSMGLAREDYGYTF. The CDR3 DNA follows: TGTGCCAGTAGTATGGGTTTGGCCAGGGAGGACTATGGCTACACCTTC. Variable domain in full (rest from reference TRBV19 and TRBJ1-2): DGGITQSPKYLFRKEGQNVTLSCEQNLNHDAMYWYRQDPGQGLRLIYYSQIVNDFQKGDIAEGYSVSREKKESFPLTVTSAQKNPTAFYLCASSMGLAREDYGYTFGSGTRLTVV.

V and J are TRBV28 and TRBJ1-2, with 9 bases matching TRBD1. V gave up 3 bases and J gave up 8 bases; unmatched junction bases: 7. Germline values: CDR1 MDHEN, CDR2 SYDVKM. The CDR3 has 14 amino acids. CDR3 coding DNA: TGTGCCAGCAGTTTGGGACAGGGTGGATTCGGCTACACCTTC. It yields the protein CASSLGQGGFGYTF.

With regard to this clone: Germline is not matched at one junction end, which may reflect a read error. The chain employs TRBV29-1 and TRBJ2-7; possibly TRBD2 for D (5 bases). Germline V gene sequence: CDR1 SQVTM, CDR2 ANQGSEA. The CDR3 loop spans 11 amino acids. In DNA, the CDR3 is TGCAGCGCTGAACGGGGATACGAGCAGTACTTC. Translation gives CSAERGYEQYF.

This clone has only a few counts. The rearrangement uses TRBV7-2 and TRBJ1-2, with D possibly matching TRBD1 (5 bases). The CDR3 spans 15 residues. Trimming cost V 5 bases and J 4 bases, with 17 bases left between them. CDR1 and CDR2 from the germline V gene are SGHTA and FQGNSA. The CDR3 protein is CASSPQGGVAYGYTF. The CDR3 DNA sequence: TGTGCCAGCAGCCCCCAAGGAGGGGTGGCCTATGGCTACACCTTC. The variable domain in full, with the rest retrieved from reference TRBV7-2 and TRBJ1-2, is GAGVSQSPSNKVTEKGKDVELRCDPISGHTALYWYRQSLGQGLEFLIYFQGNSAPDKSGLPSDRFSAERTGGSVSTLTIQRTQQEDSAVYLCASSPQGGVAYGYTFGSGTRLTVV.

The rearrangement uses TRBV4-3 and TRBJ1-1, with D unresolved. Germline V gene lookup returns CDR1 LGHNA and CDR2 YSLEER. The CDR3 runs 16 residues. Trimming took off 0 bases at V and 2 bases at J, with 13 bases between the two ends. The CDR3 here is CASSQDLPRDNTEAFF. In DNA, the CDR3 is TGCGCCAGCAGCCAAGATCTTCCCCGGGATAACACTGAAGCTTTCTTT.